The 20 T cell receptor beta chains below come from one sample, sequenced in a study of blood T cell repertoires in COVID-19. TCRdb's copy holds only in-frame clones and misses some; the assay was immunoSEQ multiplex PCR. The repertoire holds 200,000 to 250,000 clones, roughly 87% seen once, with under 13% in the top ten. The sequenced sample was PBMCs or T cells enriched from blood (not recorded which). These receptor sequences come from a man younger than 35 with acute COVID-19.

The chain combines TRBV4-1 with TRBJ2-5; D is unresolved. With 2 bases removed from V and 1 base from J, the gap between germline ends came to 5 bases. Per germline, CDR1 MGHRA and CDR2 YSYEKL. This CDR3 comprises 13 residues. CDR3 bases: TGCGCCAGCAGCCAATGGCCCCAAGAGACCCAGTACTTC. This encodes CASSQWPQETQYF.

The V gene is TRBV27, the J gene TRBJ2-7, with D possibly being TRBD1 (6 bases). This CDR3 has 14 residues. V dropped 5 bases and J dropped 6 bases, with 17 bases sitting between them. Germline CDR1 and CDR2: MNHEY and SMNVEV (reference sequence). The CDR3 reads CASSQGSHHAEQYF. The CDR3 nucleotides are TGTGCCAGCAGTCAGGGGTCCCATCATGCCGAGCAGTACTTC.

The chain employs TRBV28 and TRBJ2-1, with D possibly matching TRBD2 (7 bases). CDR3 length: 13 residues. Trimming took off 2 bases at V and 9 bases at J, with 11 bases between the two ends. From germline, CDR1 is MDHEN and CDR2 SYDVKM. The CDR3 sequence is CASSLGGGAEQFF. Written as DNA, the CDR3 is TGTGCCAGCAGTTTAGGAGGGGGGGCTGAGCAGTTCTTC.

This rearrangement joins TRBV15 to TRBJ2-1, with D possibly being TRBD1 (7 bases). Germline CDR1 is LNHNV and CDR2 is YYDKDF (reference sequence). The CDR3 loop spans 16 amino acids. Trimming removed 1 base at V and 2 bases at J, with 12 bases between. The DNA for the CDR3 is TGTGCCACCAGCAGAGGGGGGGACAGACCCTACAATGAGCAGTTCTTC. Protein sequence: CATSRGGDRPYNEQFF. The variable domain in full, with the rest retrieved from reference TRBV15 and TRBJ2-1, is DAMVIQNPRYQVTQFGKPVTLSCSQTLNHNVMYWYQQKSSQAPKLLFHYYDKDFNNEADTPDNFQSRRPNTSFCFLDIRSPGLGDTAMYLCATSRGGDRPYNEQFFGPGTRLTVL.

The CDR3 region is CASSLAQLAGPNEQFF. The CDR3 DNA sequence: TGTGCCAGCAGCTTAGCGCAATTAGCGGGCCCTAATGAGCAGTTCTTC. The chain is built from TRBV11-1 and TRBJ2-1; 7 bases line up with TRBD2. The CDR3 loop spans 16 amino acids. V dropped 0 bases and J dropped 7; count of bases not matched to a gene: 9. Germline V gives CDR1 SGHAT, CDR2 FQDESV (reference sequence). Complete variable domain (other parts from reference TRBV11-1 and TRBJ2-1): EAEVAQSPRYKITEKSQAVAFWCDPISGHATLYWYRQILGQGPELLVQFQDESVVDDSQLPKDRFSAERLKGVDSTLKIQPAELGDSAMYLCASSLAQLAGPNEQFFGPGTRLTVL.

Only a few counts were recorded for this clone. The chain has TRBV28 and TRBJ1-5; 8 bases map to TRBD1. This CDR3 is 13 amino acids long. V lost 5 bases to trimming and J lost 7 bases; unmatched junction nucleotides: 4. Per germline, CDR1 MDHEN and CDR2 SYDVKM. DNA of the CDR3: TGTGCCAGCAGTCAGGGGGCACGGCAGCCCCAGCATTTT. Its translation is CASSQGARQPQHF.

CDR3: CASGSYTEAFF. The CDR3 coding sequence is TGTGCCTCAGGTTCCTACACTGAAGCTTTCTTT. The chain has TRBV30 and TRBJ1-1; D gene unclear. Germline CDR1 GTSNPN, CDR2 SVGIG (reference sequence). The V gene lost 7 bases and the J gene lost 3 bases, with 9 bases spanning the gap. This CDR3 comprises 11 residues.

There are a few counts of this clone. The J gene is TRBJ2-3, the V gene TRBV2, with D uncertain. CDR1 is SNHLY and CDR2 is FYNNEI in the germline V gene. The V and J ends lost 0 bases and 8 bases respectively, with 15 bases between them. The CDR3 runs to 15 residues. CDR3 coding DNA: TGTGCCAGCAGTGAAGCGCACGTGGAGCGTTCTACGCAGTATTTT. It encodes CASSEAHVERSTQYF.

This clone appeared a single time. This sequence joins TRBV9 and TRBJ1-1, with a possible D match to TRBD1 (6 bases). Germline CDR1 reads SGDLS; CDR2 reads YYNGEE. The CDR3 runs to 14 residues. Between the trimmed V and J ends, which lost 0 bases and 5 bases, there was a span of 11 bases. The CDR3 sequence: CASSVGGGRTEAFF. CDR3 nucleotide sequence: TGTGCCAGCAGCGTAGGCGGGGGGCGGACTGAAGCTTTCTTT.

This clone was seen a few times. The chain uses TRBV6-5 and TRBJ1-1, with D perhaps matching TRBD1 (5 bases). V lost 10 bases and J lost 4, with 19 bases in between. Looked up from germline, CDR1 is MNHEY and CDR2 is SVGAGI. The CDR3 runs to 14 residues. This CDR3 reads CANAPGREGTEAFF. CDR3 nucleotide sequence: TGTGCCAACGCTCCAGGGAGGGAGGGCACTGAAGCTTTCTTT.

CDR3 in amino acids: CASSLPRGIGTEAFF. The CDR3 DNA reads TGTGCCAGCAGTTTGCCCAGGGGGATAGGCACTGAAGCTTTCTTT. The V gene is TRBV28, the J gene TRBJ1-1; 7 nucleotides agree with TRBD1. J gave up 4 bases and V 3 bases, and 8 bases lay outside the gene matches. Looked up from germline, CDR1 is MDHEN and CDR2 is SYDVKM. This CDR3 is built from 15 residues.

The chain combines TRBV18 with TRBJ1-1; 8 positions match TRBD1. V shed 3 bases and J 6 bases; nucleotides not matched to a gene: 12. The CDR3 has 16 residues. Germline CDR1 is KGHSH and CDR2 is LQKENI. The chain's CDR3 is CASSPESLGQGPEAFF. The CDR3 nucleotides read TGTGCCAGCTCACCCGAATCCTTAGGACAGGGACCTGAAGCTTTCTTT.

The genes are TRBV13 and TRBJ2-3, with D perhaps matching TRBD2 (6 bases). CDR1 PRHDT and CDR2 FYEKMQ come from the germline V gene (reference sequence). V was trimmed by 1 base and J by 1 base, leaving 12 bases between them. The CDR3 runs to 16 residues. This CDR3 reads CASSLARGVGTDTQYF. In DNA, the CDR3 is TGTGCCAGCAGCTTAGCCCGCGGGGTAGGCACAGATACGCAGTATTTT.

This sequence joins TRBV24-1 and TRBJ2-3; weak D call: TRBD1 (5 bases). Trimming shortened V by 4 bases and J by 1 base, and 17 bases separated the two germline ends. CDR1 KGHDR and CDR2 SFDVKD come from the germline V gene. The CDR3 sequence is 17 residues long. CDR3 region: CATSDPIGGRGTDTQYF. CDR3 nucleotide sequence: TGTGCCACCAGTGACCCTATCGGTGGCAGGGGCACAGATACGCAGTATTTT.

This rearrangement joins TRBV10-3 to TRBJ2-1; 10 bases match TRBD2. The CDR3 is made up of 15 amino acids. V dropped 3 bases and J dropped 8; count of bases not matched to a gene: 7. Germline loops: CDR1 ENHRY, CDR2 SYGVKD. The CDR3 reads CAISEGASGSHEQFF. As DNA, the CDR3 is TGTGCCATCAGTGAAGGCGCTAGCGGGAGTCATGAGCAGTTCTTC.

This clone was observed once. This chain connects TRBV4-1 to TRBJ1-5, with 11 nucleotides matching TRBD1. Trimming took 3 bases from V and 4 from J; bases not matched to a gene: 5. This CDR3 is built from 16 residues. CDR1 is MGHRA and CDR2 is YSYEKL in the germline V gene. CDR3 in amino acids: CASSQWDRGGNQPQHF. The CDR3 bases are TGCGCCAGCAGCCAGTGGGACAGGGGGGGAAATCAGCCCCAGCATTTT.

In nucleotides, the CDR3 is TGTGCCTGGAGTGTAACACTAGCCCTCAACGAGCAGTACTTC. This gives the protein CAWSVTLALNEQYF. The V gene is TRBV30, the J gene TRBJ2-7; weak D call: TRBD2 (6 bases). This CDR3 is built from 14 residues. Germline CDR1 reads GTSNPN; CDR2 reads SVGIG (reference sequence). V lost 0 bases, J lost 5 bases, and 14 bases lay in between.

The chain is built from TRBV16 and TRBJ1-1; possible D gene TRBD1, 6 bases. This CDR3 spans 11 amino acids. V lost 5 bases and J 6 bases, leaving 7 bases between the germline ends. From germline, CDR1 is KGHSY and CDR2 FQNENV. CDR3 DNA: TGTGCCAGCAGCACAGGGTCTGAAGCTTTCTTT. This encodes CASSTGSEAFF.

The CDR3 region has the DNA TGTGCCAGCAGCTTAGCATCAGGGGGCCGGGGCAATCAGCCCCAGCATTTT. It specifies CASSLASGGRGNQPQHF. This chain connects TRBV7-2 to TRBJ1-5; 8 nucleotides align to TRBD1. Germline lookup yields CDR1 SGHTA and CDR2 FQGNSA. The CDR3 totals 17 residues. V was pared by 0 bases and J by 2 bases, with 6 bases of the junction left unmatched.

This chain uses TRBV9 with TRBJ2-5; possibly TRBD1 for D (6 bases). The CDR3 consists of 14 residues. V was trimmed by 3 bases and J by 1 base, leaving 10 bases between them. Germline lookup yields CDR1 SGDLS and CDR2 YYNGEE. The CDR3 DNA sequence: TGTGCCAGCAGCGCAGGGACACCCCAAGAGACCCAGTACTTC. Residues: CASSAGTPQETQYF.